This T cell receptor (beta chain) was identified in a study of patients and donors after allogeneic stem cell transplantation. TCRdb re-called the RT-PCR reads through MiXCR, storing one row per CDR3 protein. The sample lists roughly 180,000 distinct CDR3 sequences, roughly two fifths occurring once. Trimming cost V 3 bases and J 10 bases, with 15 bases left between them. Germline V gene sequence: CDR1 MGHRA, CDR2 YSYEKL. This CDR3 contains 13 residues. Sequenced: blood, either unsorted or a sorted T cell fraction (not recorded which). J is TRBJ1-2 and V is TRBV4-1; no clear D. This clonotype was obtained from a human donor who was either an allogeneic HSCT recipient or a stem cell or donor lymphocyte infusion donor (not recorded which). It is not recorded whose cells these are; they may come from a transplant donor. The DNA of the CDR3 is TGCGCCAGCAGCCATACCGGGAAGATTGACTACACCTTC. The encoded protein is CASSHTGKIDYTF.